This is a list of T cell receptor beta chains from one sample in a study of CD8 T cells in ankylosing spondylitis. TCRdb reprocessed the 5' RACE reads via MiXCR and lists one record per CDR3 protein. This table holds fewer than 150,000 distinct CDR3 sequences, around 7.9% found once. Sequencing used blood, either unsorted or a sorted T cell fraction (not recorded which). The origin of the receptors is a female donor with ankylosing spondylitis or in good health (not recorded which). CDR3s include the opening cysteine and the closing phenylalanine or tryptophan. Each record gives: V gene, J gene, CDR3 protein.

TRBV7-2	TRBJ1-1	CASSLARRRGAFF
TRBV5-1	TRBJ2-7	CASSLGQDPTYEQYF
TRBV7-2	TRBJ2-1	CASSLTGSAYNEQFF
TRBV18	TRBJ2-5	CASSPTRGALETQYF
TRBV20-1	TRBJ2-1	CSARDWARYNEQFF
TRBV7-9	TRBJ2-7	CASGPLLVYEQYF
TRBV7-2	TRBJ2-1	CASSRGGGPNEQFF
TRBV11-2	TRBJ1-1	CASSFPGQRAFF
TRBV6-2/TRBV6-3	TRBJ2-5	CATNLAGGRETQYF
TRBV3-1	TRBJ1-1	CASSRIWGPTEAFF
TRBV14	TRBJ1-1	CASSQNLNTEAFF
TRBV18	TRBJ1-6	CASSPAGTVPSPLHF
TRBV10-3	TRBJ1-1	CAISQQGNTEAFF
TRBV29-1	TRBJ2-1	CSVVQGSYNEQFF
TRBV12-3/TRBV12-4	TRBJ1-2	CASTPTGYGYTF
TRBV20-1	TRBJ1-5	CSAKQGAGGNQPQHF
TRBV12-3/TRBV12-4	TRBJ1-6	CASSLSANSPLHF
TRBV4-3	TRBJ2-2	CASSQRQGGTGELFF
TRBV7-9	TRBJ1-1	CASSFGRTGLNTEAFF
TRBV5-5	TRBJ1-4	CASSLAGQGNEKLFF
TRBV13	TRBJ2-1	CASSLSMTGGLNEQFF
TRBV7-2	TRBJ1-6	CASSLDQGRDSPLHF
TRBV15	TRBJ1-2	CATSRDHRGGYTF
TRBV7-2	TRBJ2-2	CASSWGGANTGELFF
TRBV12-3/TRBV12-4	TRBJ1-2	CASSLGHRNYGYTF
TRBV7-3	TRBJ2-2	CASSLYATSNTGELFF
TRBV6-5	TRBJ2-2	CASSYWRVVYTGELFF
TRBV4-2	TRBJ1-6	CASSPLTGPDSPLHF
TRBV5-1	TRBJ2-3	CASSLGGGADDTQYF
TRBV28	TRBJ2-1	CASSFPGPGGKSSYNEQFF
TRBV7-9	TRBJ1-2	CASSTSDVHAGYTF
TRBV27	TRBJ1-4	CASSYGTSRSEKLFF
TRBV11-2	TRBJ1-2	CASSLARYYGYTF
TRBV7-3	TRBJ2-3	CASSEGHPSTDTQYF
TRBV5-1	TRBJ2-2	CASTEGGGFTGELFF
TRBV5-1	TRBJ2-7	CASSRTSYEQYF
TRBV28	TRBJ2-3	CASSFSPTGARTDTQYF
TRBV3-1	TRBJ1-1	CASSRRQGGTEAFF
TRBV20-1	TRBJ2-7	CSASLAVSYEQYF
TRBV7-9	TRBJ1-3	CASSSGQFSGNTIYF
TRBV18	TRBJ1-1	CASSPLDRGRRDTEAFF
TRBV7-8	TRBJ2-7	CASSTRTETYEQYF